The 27 T cell receptor beta chains given below trace back to one sample, sequenced in a study of tumor and adjacent non-tumor tissue in lung cancer. Three rounds of nested PCR, following a modified ARM-PCR protocol, produced the TCRbeta library. TCRdb re-derived calls from the multiplex PCR reads in MiXCR, one entry per CDR3 protein. In the table there are about 77,000 distinct CDR3 sequences, 76% of which are singletons. RNA was extracted from bulk tissue without any cell sorting. Distant lung tissue was collected more than 3 cm away from the tumor edge. Sequenced input: distant non-tumor lung tissue. The receptors originated from an older man with non-small cell lung cancer.

This clonotype has just a few counts. A single base separates this from a much larger clone, so it may be a read error. The chain couples TRBV12-3 or TRBV12-4 to TRBJ1-5; D gene uncertain. The CDR3 is made up of 13 amino acids. The CDR3 is CASSSSPNQPRHF. The CDR3 region has the DNA TGTGCCAGCAGTTCCAGCCCCAATCAGCCCCGGCATTTT.

About this clonotype: Given the absence of the conserved phenylalanine or tryptophan at the CDR3 end, a read error is likely. The J gene is TRBJ2-3, the V gene TRBV5-1, with D possibly being TRBD2 (5 bases). The germline CDR1 and CDR2 sequences are SGHRS and YFSETQ. V dropped 5 bases and J dropped 6 bases, with 19 bases sitting between them. CDR3 length: 15 amino acids. The CDR3, as DNA: TGCGCCAGCAGTCACGGGAACCCCATGATGGATACGCAGTATCTT. It encodes CASSHGNPMMDTQYL.

This rearrangement joins TRBV5-1 to TRBJ2-2, with D perhaps matching TRBD1 (6 bases). Germline CDR1 and CDR2: SGHRS and YFSETQ. This CDR3 comprises 14 residues. Trimming removed 8 bases from V and 15 bases from J, with 26 bases in between. The CDR3 spells CASYRVANTGDMFF. The CDR3 DNA sequence: TGCGCCAGTTACAGGGTAGCGAACACCGGGGACATGTTTTTT.

Only a few counts were recorded for this clonotype. J is TRBJ2-1 and V is TRBV11-2, with 8 bases that match TRBD2. Trimming at V came to 3 bases and at J to 5 bases, leaving 6 bases not matched to a gene. Germline V gene lookup returns CDR1 SGHAT and CDR2 FQNNGV. This CDR3 has 15 amino acids. This CDR3 is CASSLGSGGNNEQFF. The CDR3 bases are TGTGCCAGCAGCTTGGGCAGCGGGGGAAACAATGAGCAGTTCTTC.

This clonotype was detected only a few times. Given a much more abundant clone one base away, this may be a read error. This rearrangement joins TRBV30 to TRBJ1-1; possibly TRBD1 for D (5 bases). Trimming removed 4 bases at V and 5 bases at J, with 23 bases between. This CDR3 comprises 16 residues. In germline, CDR1 is GTSNPN, CDR2 SVGIG (reference sequence). In nucleotides, the CDR3 is TGTGCCTGGAATCAACGGCAGGGAGGAGTGGGGACTGAAGCTTTCTTT. It codes for CAWNQRQGGVGTEAFF.

In regard to this clonotype: One end of the junction varies from germline; a read error may be responsible. The gene calls are TRBV12-3 or TRBV12-4 and TRBJ2-5; 10 bases agree with TRBD2. The CDR3 extends over 20 amino acids. CDR3 sequence reads: CASRTSDHPTSGLTQETQYF. CDR3 DNA sequence: TGTGCCAGCAGAACAAGCGACCACCCGACTAGCGGGCTTACCCAGGAGACGCAGTACTTC.

This clonotype was seen once. The CDR3 does not end in the conserved phenylalanine or tryptophan, so this is likely a read error. J is TRBJ2-2 and V is TRBV11-2; no clear D gene. The CDR3 is 13 residues long. Trimming stripped 11 bases from V and 6 bases from J, with 16 bases between. Germline assignment: CDR1 SGHAT and CDR2 FQNNGV. The CDR3, as DNA: TGTGCCGGAATTCGGAAGGGTTCCGGGGAGCTGTTTTCT. It specifies CAGIRKGSGELFS.

This clonotype was observed once. One end of the junction varies from germline; a read error may be responsible. This rearrangement joins TRBV11-3 to TRBJ2-3; D may be TRBD2 (5 bases). CDR3 length: 15 amino acids. Looked up from germline, CDR1 is SGHNT and CDR2 is YENEEA. The CDR3 DNA sequence: TGTACCAGCACCCGTCGGGGAGTAAGTACAGATACGCAGTATTTT. Its protein product is CTSTRRGVSTDTQYF.

This clonotype showed up just once. Germline and junction disagree at one end, which may indicate a read error. The V and J genes are TRBV20-1 and TRBJ1-2; possible D gene TRBD1, 5 bases. The CDR3 covers 13 residues. The germline V gene encodes CDR1 DFQATT and CDR2 SNEGSKA (reference sequence). The CDR3 DNA follows: TGCAGTGCTATGGACAAGGGGTACTATGGCTACATCTTC. Translation: CSAMDKGYYGYIF.

This clonotype was recorded a few times. This chain links TRBV5-1 with TRBJ2-7, with TRBD1 identical over 9 bases. This CDR3 is built from 14 residues. V was clipped by 5 bases and J by 4 bases; unmatched bases: 7. The germline CDR1 and CDR2 sequences are SGHRS and YFSETQ. This chain's CDR3 is CASRDGTGTYEQYF. DNA of the CDR3: TGCGCCAGCAGGGACGGGACAGGGACTTACGAGCAGTACTTC.

Points on this clonotype: Given a much more abundant clone one base away, this may be a read error. The gene calls are TRBV7-9 and TRBJ2-7; no clear D. Germline V gene lookup returns CDR1 SEHNR and CDR2 FQNEAQ (reference sequence). The CDR3 extends over 15 amino acids. CDR3 coding DNA: TGTGCCAGCAGCTCCCCCCTCGATAGTTCCTCCGAGCAGTACTTC. It codes for CASSSPLDSSSEQYF.

A note on this clonotype: This sequence may be a read error, since a much larger clone differs from it by one base. The chain employs TRBV13 and TRBJ1-6, with 7 bases fitting TRBD1. Germline values: CDR1 PRHDT, CDR2 FYEKMQ (reference sequence). This CDR3 has 16 residues. The CDR3: CTSSFLAGQINSPLHF. The CDR3, as DNA: TGTACCAGCAGCTTCTTGGCGGGACAGATTAATTCACCCCTCCACTTT.

Regarding this clonotype: A much larger clone sits a single nucleotide away, making a read error possible. V usage is TRBV30 and J usage is TRBJ1-5, with TRBD1 as a possible D gene (6 bases). CDR3 size: 14 residues. The germline V gene has CDR1 GTSNPN and CDR2 SVGIG (reference sequence). CDR3 in DNA: TGTGCCTGGAGTGTACCCGGGGACAATCAGCTCCAGCATTTT. Its translation is CAWSVPGDNQLQHF.

In its sample, this clonotype was seen a few times. J is TRBJ2-7 and V is TRBV28, with D perhaps given as TRBD1 or TRBD2 (6 bases each). Germline CDR1 is MDHEN and CDR2 is SYDVKM. There are 14 residues in the CDR3. The V end was cut by 5 bases, the J end by 10 bases, with 21 bases between. CDR3 DNA: TGTGCCAGCAGTCCCAGGACGGGGGCCTACAAACAGTACTTC. Translating gives CASSPRTGAYKQYF.

CDR3 sequence: CASSFPLGDANTGELFF. The CDR3 DNA sequence: TGTGCCAGCAGTTTTCCCCTGGGGGACGCGAACACCGGGGAGCTGTTTTTT. This chain joins TRBV12-3 or TRBV12-4 and TRBJ2-2; D assignment may be TRBD1 or TRBD2 (5 bases each). CDR3 length: 17 residues. V lost 3 bases, J lost 0 bases, and 14 bases lay in between.

Comment on this clonotype: A much larger clone lies a single base off, so this may be a read error. The gene calls are TRBV29-1 and TRBJ2-1, with no clear D. CDR1 SQVTM and CDR2 ANQGSEA come from the germline V gene. There are 10 residues in the CDR3. This CDR3 is CNNGHNEQFF. Here the CDR3 DNA reads TGCAACAATGGGCACAATGAGCAGTTCTTC.

Turning to this clonotype: A much larger clone lies a single base off, so this may be a read error. This sequence joins TRBV6-2 or TRBV6-3 and TRBJ2-5, with 10 bases aligning to TRBD2. Per germline, CDR1 MNHEY and CDR2 SVGEGT. V lost 4 bases, J lost 5 bases, and 10 bases stayed unmatched. CDR3 length equals 16 residues. The CDR3, as DNA: TGTGCCAGCAGTTCCGGACTAGCGGAAGATTTGGAGACCCAGTACTTC. It codes for CASSSGLAEDLETQYF.

In its sample, this clonotype was seen a few times. The J gene is TRBJ2-1, the V gene TRBV30; 7 bases align to TRBD2. The CDR3 loop spans 14 amino acids. V was pared by 0 bases and J by 5 bases, with 4 bases of the junction left unmatched. Germline CDR1 reads GTSNPN; CDR2 reads SVGIG (reference sequence). In nucleotides, the CDR3 is TGTGCCTGGAGTGTGGGGAGGGGAAACAATGAGCAGTTCTTC. Its translation: CAWSVGRGNNEQFF.

As to this clonotype: The junction shows a germline mismatch at one end, possibly a read error. The chain joins TRBV11-2 to TRBJ2-2; D is perhaps TRBD1 (5 bases). The CDR3 length is 16 residues. CDR1 SGHAT and CDR2 FQNNGV come from the germline V gene. CDR3 residues: CVSRLVGTGVPGELFF. The CDR3 bases are TGTGTCAGCAGGTTAGTGGGCACAGGAGTTCCCGGGGAGCTGTTTTTT.

Concerning this clonotype: Its ends do not fully match the called genes, so a read error is possible. The chain employs TRBV4-2 and TRBJ1-4; 8 nucleotides match TRBD1. Germline values: CDR1 LGHNA, CDR2 YNFKEQ. CDR3 length: 14 residues. CDR3 region: CASRRGQGHEKPFF. The CDR3 DNA follows: TGTGCCAGCAGACGTGGACAGGGACATGAAAAACCGTTTTTT.

In regard to this clonotype: A clone one base away is much larger, so this may be a read error. The chain has TRBV29-1 and TRBJ2-5, with D unclear. The CDR3 length is 12 residues. CDR1 SQVTM and CDR2 ANQGSEA come from the germline V gene. The CDR3 loop is CSAPDVRETQCF. CDR3 nucleotide sequence: TGCAGCGCCCCTGACGTACGAGAGACCCAGTGCTTC.

This clonotype is labeled medium-sized (0.01 to 0.1%). CDR3 in amino acids: CASRWRNTIYF. The CDR3 DNA reads TGTGCCAGCAGATGGCGGAACACCATATATTTT. The rearrangement joins TRBV12-3 or TRBV12-4 to TRBJ1-3; D call uncertain. Trimming pared 6 bases from V and 7 bases from J, leaving 7 bases between. The CDR3 contains 11 residues.

Of note for this clonotype: A read error is possible here, since a much larger clone lies one base away. The rearrangement uses TRBV7-9 and TRBJ2-3; D unclear. CDR3 size: 13 residues. Germline CDR1 reads SEHNR; CDR2 reads FQNEAQ (reference sequence). Trimming cost V 1 base and J 2 bases, with 4 bases left between them. The CDR3 reads CASSLENTDTQYF. The CDR3 DNA is TGTGCCAGCAGCTTAGAGAACACAGATACGCAGTATTTT.

Details on this clonotype: Germline is not matched at one junction end, which may reflect a read error. The chain recombines TRBV11-2 with TRBJ2-6, with unresolved D. The CDR3 has 17 residues. The germline gives CDR1 SGHAT, CDR2 FQNNGV. CDR3 residues: CASSSERLVRWSQRPDF. Here the CDR3 DNA reads TGTGCCAGCAGCTCAGAGAGGCTGGTGAGGTGGAGCCAACGTCCTGATTTC.

This chain connects TRBV28 to TRBJ2-1, with 7 bases that match TRBD2. The germline gives CDR1 MDHEN, CDR2 SYDVKM. Trimming cost V 8 bases and J 10 bases; bases outside gene matches: 17. CDR3 length: 15 residues. In DNA form, the CDR3 reads TGTGCCAGCCTTCGCGGCGGGAGCTCCTGCAACGAGCAGTTCTTC. Its protein product is CASLRGGSSCNEQFF.

The chain carries TRBV11-1 and TRBJ2-7; 10 bases match TRBD2. The trim removed 2 bases at V and 1 base at J, leaving 2 bases unmatched. CDR3 length: 15 amino acids. Germline CDR1 reads SGHAT; CDR2 reads FQDESV (reference sequence). The CDR3 DNA follows: TGTGCCAGCAGCTTAACTAGCGGGAAATCCTACGAGCAGTACTTC. This translates into CASSLTSGKSYEQYF.

For this clonotype: Germline is not matched at one junction end, which may reflect a read error. This chain joins TRBV6-2 or TRBV6-3 and TRBJ2-3; maybe TRBD1 (5 bases). The germline gives CDR1 MNHEY, CDR2 SVGEGT. The CDR3 runs to 13 residues. Here the CDR3 DNA reads TGTGCTAGCAGGCTCGGTGGGGCAGATACGCGGTATTTT. As protein: CASRLGGADTRYF.